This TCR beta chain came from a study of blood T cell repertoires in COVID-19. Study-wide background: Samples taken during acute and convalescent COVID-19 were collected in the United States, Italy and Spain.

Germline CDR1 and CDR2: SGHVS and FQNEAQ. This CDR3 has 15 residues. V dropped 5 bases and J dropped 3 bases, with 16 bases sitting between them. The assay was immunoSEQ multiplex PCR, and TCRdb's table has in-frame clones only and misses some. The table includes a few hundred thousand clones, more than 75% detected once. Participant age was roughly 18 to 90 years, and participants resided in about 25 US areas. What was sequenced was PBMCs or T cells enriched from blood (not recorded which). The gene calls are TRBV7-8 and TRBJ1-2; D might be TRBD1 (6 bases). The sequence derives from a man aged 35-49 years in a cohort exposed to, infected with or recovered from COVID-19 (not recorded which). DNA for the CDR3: TGTGCCAGCAGCCCCGGGACACTGACCTACTATGGCTACACCTTC. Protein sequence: CASSPGTLTYYGYTF.